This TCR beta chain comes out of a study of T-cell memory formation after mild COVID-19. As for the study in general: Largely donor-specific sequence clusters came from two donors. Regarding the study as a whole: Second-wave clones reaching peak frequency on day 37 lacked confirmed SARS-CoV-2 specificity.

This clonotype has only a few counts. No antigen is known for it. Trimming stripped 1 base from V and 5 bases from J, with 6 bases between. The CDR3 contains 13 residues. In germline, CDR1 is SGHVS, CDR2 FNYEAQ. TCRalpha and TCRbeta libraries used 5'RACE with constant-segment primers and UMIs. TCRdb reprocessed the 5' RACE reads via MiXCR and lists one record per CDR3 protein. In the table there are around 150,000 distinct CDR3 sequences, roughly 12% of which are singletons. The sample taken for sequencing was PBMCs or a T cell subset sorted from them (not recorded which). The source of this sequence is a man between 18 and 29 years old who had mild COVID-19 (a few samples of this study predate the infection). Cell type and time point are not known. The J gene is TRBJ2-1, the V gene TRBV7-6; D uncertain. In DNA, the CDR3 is TGTGCCAGCAGCTTAGTACCGGACAATGAGCAGTTCTTC. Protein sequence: CASSLVPDNEQFF.